This T cell receptor beta chain originates from a study of blood T cell repertoires in COVID-19. Study-wide context: Nucleic acid was either cDNA or gDNA, and it came from T cells, B-cell-depleted T cells, or PBMCs.

CDR1 and CDR2 from the germline V gene are MDHEN and SYDVKM. Germline trimming cut 5 bases from V and 6 bases from J; bases unmatched to any gene: 14. The CDR3 is 16 amino acids. Some clones are missing from TCRdb's copy, which holds only in-frame ones; the method was immunoSEQ multiplex PCR. Altogether around 250,000 clones are present, around 86% being singletons, with the ten largest covering 1.6%. The receptor's source is a woman in her sixties or seventies who had recovered from COVID-19. The V gene is TRBV28, the J gene TRBJ2-7; 9 nucleotides agree with TRBD1. Input material: peripheral blood. The CDR3 region has the DNA TGTGCCAGCAGTGGGAACCGGGACAGGGTCTTCAGCGAGCAGTACTTC. It yields the protein CASSGNRDRVFSEQYF.